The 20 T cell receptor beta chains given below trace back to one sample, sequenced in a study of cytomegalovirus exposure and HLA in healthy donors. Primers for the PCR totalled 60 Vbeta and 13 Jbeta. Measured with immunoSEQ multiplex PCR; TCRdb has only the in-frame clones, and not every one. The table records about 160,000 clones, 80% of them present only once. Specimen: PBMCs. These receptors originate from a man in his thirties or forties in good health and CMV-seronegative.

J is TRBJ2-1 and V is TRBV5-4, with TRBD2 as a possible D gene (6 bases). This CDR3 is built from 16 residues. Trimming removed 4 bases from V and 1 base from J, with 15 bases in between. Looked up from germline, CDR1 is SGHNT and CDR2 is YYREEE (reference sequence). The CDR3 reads CASSRGAILSYNEQFF. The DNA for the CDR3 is TGTGCCAGCAGCCGCGGGGCGATCCTTTCCTACAATGAGCAGTTCTTC.

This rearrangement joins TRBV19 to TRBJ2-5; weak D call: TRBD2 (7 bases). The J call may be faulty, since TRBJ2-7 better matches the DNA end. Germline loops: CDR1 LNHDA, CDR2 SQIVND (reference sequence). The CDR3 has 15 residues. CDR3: CASQRLADSSYEQYF. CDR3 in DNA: TGTGCCAGCCAGAGGCTAGCGGACAGCTCCTACGAGCAGTACTTC.

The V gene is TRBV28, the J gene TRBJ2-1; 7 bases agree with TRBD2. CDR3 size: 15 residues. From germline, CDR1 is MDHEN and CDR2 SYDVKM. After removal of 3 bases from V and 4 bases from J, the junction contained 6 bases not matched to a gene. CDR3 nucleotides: TGTGCCAGCAGTTTTCAGCGGGATTTATACAATGAGCAGTTCTTC. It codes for CASSFQRDLYNEQFF.

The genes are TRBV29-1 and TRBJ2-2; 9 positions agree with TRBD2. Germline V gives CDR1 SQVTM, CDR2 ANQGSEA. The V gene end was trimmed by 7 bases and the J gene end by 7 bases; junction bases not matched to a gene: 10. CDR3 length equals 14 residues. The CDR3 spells CSALQREVDGELFF. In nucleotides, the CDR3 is TGCAGCGCCCTTCAGCGGGAGGTAGACGGGGAGCTGTTTTTT.

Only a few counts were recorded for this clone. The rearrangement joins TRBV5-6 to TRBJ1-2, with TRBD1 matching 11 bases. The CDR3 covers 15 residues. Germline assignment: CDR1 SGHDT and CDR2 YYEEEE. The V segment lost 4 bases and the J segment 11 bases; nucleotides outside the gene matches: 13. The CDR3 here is CASSLAPGQGAQYTF. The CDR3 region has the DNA TGTGCCAGCAGCCTTGCCCCCGGACAGGGGGCACAGTACACCTTC.

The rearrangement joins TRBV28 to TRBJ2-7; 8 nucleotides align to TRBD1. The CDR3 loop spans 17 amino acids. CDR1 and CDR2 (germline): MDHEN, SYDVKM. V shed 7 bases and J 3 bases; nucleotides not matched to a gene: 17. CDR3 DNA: TGTGCCAGCACTTTGGACAGGGAGAGCAATTGGGGCTACGAGCAGTACTTC. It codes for CASTLDRESNWGYEQYF.

CDR3: CASSSGRSYNEQFF. The DNA for the CDR3 is TGTGCCAGCAGCTCTGGGAGATCCTACAATGAGCAGTTCTTC. V usage is TRBV7-6 and J usage is TRBJ2-1; tentative D call: TRBD2 (5 bases). The CDR3 is 14 residues long. V dropped 4 bases and J dropped 1 base, with 8 bases sitting between them. Germline V gene data show CDR1 as SGHVS and CDR2 as FNYEAQ. Using reference TRBV7-6 and TRBJ2-1 for the parts outside the CDR3, the full variable domain is GAGVSQSPRYKVTKRGQDVALRCDPISGHVSLYWYRQALGQGPEFLTYFNYEAQQDKSGLPNDRFSAERPEGSISTLTIQRTEQRDSAMYRCASSSGRSYNEQFFGPGTRLTVL.

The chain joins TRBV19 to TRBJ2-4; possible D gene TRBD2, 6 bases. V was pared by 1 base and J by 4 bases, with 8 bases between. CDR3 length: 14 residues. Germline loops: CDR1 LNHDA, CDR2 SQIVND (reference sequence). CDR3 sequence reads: CASSIGAGKNIQYF. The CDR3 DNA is TGTGCCAGTAGTATAGGGGCGGGGAAAAACATTCAGTACTTC.

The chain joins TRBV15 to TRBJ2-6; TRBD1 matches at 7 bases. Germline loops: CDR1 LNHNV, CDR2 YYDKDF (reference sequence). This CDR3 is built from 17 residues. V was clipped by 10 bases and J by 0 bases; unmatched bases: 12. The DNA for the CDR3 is TGTGCCAGCGCTAGGACAGGACTCCCCTCTGGGGCCAACGTCCTGACTTTC. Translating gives CASARTGLPSGANVLTF.

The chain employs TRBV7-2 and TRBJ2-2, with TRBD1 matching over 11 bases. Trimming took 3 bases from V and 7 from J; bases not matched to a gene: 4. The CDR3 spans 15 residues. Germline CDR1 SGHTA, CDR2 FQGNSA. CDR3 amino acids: CASSLGQGVGGELFF. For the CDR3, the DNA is TGTGCCAGCAGCTTGGGACAGGGGGTGGGCGGGGAGCTGTTTTTT.

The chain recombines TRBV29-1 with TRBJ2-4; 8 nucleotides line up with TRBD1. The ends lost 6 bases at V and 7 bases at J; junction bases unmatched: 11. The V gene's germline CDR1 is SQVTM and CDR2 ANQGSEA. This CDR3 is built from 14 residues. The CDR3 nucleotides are TGCAGCGTCAAAGGACAGGGACGATGGAACATTCAGTACTTC. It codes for CSVKGQGRWNIQYF. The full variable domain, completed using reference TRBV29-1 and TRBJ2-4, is SAVISQKPSRDICQRGTSLTIQCQVDSQVTMMFWYRQQPGQSLTLIATANQGSEATYESGFVIDKFPISRPNLTFSTLTVSNMSPEDSSIYLCSVKGQGRWNIQYFGAGTRLSVL.

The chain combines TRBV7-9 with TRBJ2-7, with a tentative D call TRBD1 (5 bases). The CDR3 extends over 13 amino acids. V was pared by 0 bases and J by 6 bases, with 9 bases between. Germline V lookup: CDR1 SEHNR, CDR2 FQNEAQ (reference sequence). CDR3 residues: CASSLAGAREQYF. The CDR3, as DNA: TGTGCCAGCAGCTTAGCAGGGGCGCGCGAGCAGTACTTC.

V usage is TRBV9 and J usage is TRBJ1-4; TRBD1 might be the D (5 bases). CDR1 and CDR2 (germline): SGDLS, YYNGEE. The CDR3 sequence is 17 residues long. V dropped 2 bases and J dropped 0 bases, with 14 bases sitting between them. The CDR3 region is CASSVSGGGPTNEKLFF. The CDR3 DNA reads TGTGCCAGCAGCGTTAGCGGCGGGGGTCCAACTAATGAAAAACTGTTTTTT.

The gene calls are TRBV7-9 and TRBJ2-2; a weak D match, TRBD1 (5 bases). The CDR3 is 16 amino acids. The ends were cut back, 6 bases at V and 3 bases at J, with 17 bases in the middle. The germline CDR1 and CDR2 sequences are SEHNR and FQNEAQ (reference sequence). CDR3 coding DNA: TGTGCCAGCAGTTATCCGATAGGACAACACACCGGGGAGCTGTTTTTT. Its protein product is CASSYPIGQHTGELFF. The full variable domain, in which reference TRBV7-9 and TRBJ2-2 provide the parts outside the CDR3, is DTGVSQNPRHKITKRGQNVTFRCDPISEHNRLYWYRQTLGQGPEFLTYFQNEAQLEKSRLLSDRFSAERPKGSFSTLEIQRTEQGDSAMYLCASSYPIGQHTGELFFGEGSRLTVL.

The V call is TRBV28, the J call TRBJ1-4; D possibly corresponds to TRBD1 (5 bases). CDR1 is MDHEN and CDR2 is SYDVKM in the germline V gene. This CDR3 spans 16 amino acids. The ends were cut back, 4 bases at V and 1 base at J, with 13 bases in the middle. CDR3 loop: CASSSAGTGTNEKLFF. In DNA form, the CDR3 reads TGTGCCAGCAGTTCCGCCGGGACTGGAACTAATGAAAAACTGTTTTTT.

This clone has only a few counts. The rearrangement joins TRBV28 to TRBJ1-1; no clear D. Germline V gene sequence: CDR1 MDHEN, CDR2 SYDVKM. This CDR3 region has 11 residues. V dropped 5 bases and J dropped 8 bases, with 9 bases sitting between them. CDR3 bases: TGTGCCAGCAGTCCCGACATCGAAGCTTTCTTT. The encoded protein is CASSPDIEAFF.

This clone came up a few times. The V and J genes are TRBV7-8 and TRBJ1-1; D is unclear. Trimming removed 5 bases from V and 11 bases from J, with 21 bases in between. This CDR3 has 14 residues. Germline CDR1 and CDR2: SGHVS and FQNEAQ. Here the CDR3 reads CASSPSGWERSAFF. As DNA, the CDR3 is TGTGCCAGCAGCCCCTCGGGGTGGGAACGTTCGGCTTTCTTT. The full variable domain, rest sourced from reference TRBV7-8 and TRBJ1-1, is GAGVSQSPRYKVAKRGQDVALRCDPISGHVSLFWYQQALGQGPEFLTYFQNEAQLDKSGLPSDRFFAERPEGSVSTLKIQRTQQEDSAVYLCASSPSGWERSAFFGQGTRLTVV.

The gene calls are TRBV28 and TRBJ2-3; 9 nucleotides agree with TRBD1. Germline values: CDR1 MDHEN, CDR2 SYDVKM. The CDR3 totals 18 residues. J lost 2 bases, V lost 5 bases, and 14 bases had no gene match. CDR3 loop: CASSTMDRGGDYTDTQYF. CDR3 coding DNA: TGTGCCAGCAGTACTATGGACAGGGGAGGGGACTACACAGATACGCAGTATTTT.

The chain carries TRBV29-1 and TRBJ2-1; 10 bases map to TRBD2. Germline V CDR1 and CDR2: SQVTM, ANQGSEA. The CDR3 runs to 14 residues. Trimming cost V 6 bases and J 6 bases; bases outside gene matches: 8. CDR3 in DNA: TGCAGCGTGACCGGGACTAGCGTATCCAATGAGCAGTTCTTC. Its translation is CSVTGTSVSNEQFF.

The CDR3 loop reads CASSYSRELSGELFF. The CDR3 DNA reads as TGTGCCAGCAGTTACTCGCGGGAGTTGTCCGGGGAGCTGTTTTTT. The chain has TRBV6-6 and TRBJ2-2; TRBD2 aligns across 7 bases. The trim removed 0 bases at V and 6 bases at J, leaving 4 bases unmatched. CDR1 MNHNY and CDR2 SVGAGI come from the germline V gene (reference sequence). This CDR3 comprises 15 residues.